This T cell receptor (beta chain) was sequenced in a study of blood T cell repertoires in COVID-19. Two negative PCRs, clearance, or symptom resolution were required of recovered Cohort 3 donors. Here immunoSEQ multiplex PCR was the method, and the copy in TCRdb shows in-frame clones only, minus some. The sample includes about 310,000 clones, over 80% of them seen just once. J gave up 1 base and V 3 bases, and 6 bases lay outside the gene matches. Per germline, CDR1 SGHVS and CDR2 FNYEAQ. The CDR3 consists of 15 residues. This receptor was identified in a young woman who had recovered from COVID-19. Sequenced: PBMCs or T cells enriched from blood (not recorded which). The V call is TRBV7-6, the J call TRBJ2-7, with 7 bases fitting TRBD1. This CDR3 reads CASSLGTASSYEQYF. The CDR3 DNA sequence: TGTGCCAGCAGCTTGGGGACAGCATCGTCCTACGAGCAGTACTTC. Filled out from reference TRBV7-6 and TRBJ2-7, the complete variable domain reads GAGVSQSPRYKVTKRGQDVALRCDPISGHVSLYWYRQALGQGPEFLTYFNYEAQQDKSGLPNDRFSAERPEGSISTLTIQRTEQRDSAMYRCASSLGTASSYEQYFGPGTRLTVT.